Reported below is one T cell receptor (beta chain). This entry belongs to a study of T cell responses to AZD1222 COVID-19 vaccine. Method: immunoSEQ multiplex PCR; TCRdb's copy keeps in-frame clones and lacks some. The sample carries more than 95,000 clones, 88% recorded once. This clonotype originated in an adult who received the AZD1222 COVID-19 vaccine. The sample was peripheral blood, taken 28 days after the second AZD1222 dose.

In nucleotides, the CDR3 is TGTGCCAGCAGCTTAGTAGCAGGGGAAAACACTGAAGCTTTCTTT. Its translation: CASSLVAGENTEAFF. This chain joins TRBV7-2 and TRBJ1-1; D may be TRBD1 (6 bases). The germline V gene has CDR1 SGHTA and CDR2 FQGNSA. Trimming removed 1 base from V and 2 bases from J, with 11 bases in between. There are 15 residues in the CDR3.